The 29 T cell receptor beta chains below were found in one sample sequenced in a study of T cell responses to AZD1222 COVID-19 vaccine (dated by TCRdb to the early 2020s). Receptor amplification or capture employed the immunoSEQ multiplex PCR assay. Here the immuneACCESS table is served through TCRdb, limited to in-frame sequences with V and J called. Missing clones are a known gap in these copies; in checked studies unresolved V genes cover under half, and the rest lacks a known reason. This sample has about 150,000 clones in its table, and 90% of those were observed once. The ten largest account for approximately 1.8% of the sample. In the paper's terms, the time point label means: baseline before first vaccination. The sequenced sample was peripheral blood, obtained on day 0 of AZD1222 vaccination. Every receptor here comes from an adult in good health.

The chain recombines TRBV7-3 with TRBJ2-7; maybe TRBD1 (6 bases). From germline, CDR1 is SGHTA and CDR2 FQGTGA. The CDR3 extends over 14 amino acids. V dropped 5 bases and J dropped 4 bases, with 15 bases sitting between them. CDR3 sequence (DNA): TGTGCCAGCAGCCCAGGCGGACAGCTATACGAGCAGTACTTC. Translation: CASSPGGQLYEQYF.

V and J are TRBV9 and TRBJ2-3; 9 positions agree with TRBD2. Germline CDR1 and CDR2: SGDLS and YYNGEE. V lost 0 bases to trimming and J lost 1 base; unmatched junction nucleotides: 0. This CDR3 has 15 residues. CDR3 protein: CASSVGTSGTDTQYF. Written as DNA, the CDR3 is TGTGCCAGCAGCGTAGGGACTAGCGGCACAGATACGCAGTATTTT.

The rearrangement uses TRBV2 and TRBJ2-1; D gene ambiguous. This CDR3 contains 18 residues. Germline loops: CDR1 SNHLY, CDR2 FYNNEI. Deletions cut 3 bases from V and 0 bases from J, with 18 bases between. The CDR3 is CASSDPPTFKSSYNEQFF. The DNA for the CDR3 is TGTGCCAGCAGTGATCCCCCTACCTTTAAGAGCTCCTACAATGAGCAGTTCTTC.

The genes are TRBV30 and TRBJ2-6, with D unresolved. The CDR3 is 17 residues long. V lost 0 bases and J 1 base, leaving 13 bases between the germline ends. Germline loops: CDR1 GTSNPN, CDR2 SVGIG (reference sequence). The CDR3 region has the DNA TGTGCCTGGAGTGTAGGTGGCAGTTCTTCTGGGGCCAACGTCCTGACTTTC. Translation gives CAWSVGGSSSGANVLTF.

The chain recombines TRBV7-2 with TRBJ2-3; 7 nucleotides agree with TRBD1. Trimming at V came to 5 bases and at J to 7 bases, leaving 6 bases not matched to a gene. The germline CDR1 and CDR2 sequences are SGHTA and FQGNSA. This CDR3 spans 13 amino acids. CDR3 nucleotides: TGTGCCAGCAGCCTAATGGGACAGCATACGCAGTATTTT. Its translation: CASSLMGQHTQYF.

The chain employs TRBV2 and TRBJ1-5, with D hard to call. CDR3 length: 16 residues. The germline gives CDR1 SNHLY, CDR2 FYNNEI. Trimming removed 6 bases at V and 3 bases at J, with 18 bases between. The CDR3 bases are TGTGCCAGCAGCCCAAGGCCCGGCCAGGACAATCAGCCCCAGCATTTT. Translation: CASSPRPGQDNQPQHF.

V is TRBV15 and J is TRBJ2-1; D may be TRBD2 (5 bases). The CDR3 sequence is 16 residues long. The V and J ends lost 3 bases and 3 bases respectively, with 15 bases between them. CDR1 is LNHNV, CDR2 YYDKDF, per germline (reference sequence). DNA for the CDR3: TGTGCCACCAGCAGTCGACTAATTGGGGTCTACAATGAGCAGTTCTTC. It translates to CATSSRLIGVYNEQFF. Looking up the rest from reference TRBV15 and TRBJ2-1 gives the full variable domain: DAMVIQNPRYQVTQFGKPVTLSCSQTLNHNVMYWYQQKSSQAPKLLFHYYDKDFNNEADTPDNFQSRRPNTSFCFLDIRSPGLGDTAMYLCATSSRLIGVYNEQFFGPGTRLTVL.

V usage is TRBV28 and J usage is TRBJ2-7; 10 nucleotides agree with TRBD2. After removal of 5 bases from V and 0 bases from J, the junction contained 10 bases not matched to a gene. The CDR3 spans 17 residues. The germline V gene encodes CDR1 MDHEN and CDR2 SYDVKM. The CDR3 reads CASSQLPTSGNSYEQYF. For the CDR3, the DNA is TGTGCCAGCAGTCAACTCCCAACTAGCGGGAACTCCTACGAGCAGTACTTC.

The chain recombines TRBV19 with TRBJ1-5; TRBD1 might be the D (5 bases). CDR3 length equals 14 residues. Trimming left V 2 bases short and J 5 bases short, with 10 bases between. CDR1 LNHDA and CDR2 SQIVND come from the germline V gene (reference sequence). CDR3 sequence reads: CASSILTGYQPQHF. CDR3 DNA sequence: TGTGCCAGTAGTATATTAACAGGCTATCAGCCCCAGCATTTT.

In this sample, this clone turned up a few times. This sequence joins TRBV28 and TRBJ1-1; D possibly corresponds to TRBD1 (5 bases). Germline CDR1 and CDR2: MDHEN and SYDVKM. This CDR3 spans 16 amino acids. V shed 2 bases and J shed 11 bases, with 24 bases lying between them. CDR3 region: CASSLPRDYDPGGAFF. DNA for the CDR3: TGTGCCAGCAGTTTACCCCGAGATTATGACCCGGGGGGTGCTTTCTTT.

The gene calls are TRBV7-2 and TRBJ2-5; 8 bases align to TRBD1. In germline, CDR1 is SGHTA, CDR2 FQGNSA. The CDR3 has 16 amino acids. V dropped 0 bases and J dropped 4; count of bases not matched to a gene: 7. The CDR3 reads CASSLALGTGGETQYF. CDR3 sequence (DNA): TGTGCCAGCAGCTTAGCGCTGGGGACAGGTGGAGAGACCCAGTACTTC.

The CDR3 here is CASNTGDYGELFF. Written as DNA, the CDR3 is TGTGCCAGCAACACGGGAGATTACGGGGAGCTGTTTTTT. This chain connects TRBV3-1 (or the pseudogene TRBV3-2) to TRBJ2-2, with a tentative D call TRBD2 (6 bases). The CDR3 has 13 residues. V gave up 7 bases and J gave up 7 bases, with 13 bases separating them. Germline V lookup: CDR1 LGHDT, CDR2 YNNKEL (reference sequence).

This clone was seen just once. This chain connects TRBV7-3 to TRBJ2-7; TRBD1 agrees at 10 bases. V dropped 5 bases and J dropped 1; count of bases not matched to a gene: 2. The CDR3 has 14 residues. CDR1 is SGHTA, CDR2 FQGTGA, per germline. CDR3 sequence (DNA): TGTGCCAGCAGCCCGGACAGGGGGTCCTACGAGCAGTACTTC. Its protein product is CASSPDRGSYEQYF.

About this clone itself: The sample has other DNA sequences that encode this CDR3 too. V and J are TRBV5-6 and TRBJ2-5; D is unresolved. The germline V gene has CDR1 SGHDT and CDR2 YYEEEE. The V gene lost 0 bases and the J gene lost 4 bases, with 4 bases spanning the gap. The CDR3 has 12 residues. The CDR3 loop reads CASSLAGETQYF. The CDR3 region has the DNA TGTGCCAGCAGCTTGGCGGGAGAGACCCAGTACTTC.

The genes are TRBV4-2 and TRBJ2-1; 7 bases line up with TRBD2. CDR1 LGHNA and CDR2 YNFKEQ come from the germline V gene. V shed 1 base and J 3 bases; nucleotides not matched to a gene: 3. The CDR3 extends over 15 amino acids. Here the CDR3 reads CASSQVLALYNEQFF. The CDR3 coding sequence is TGTGCCAGCAGCCAAGTACTAGCGCTCTACAATGAGCAGTTCTTC.

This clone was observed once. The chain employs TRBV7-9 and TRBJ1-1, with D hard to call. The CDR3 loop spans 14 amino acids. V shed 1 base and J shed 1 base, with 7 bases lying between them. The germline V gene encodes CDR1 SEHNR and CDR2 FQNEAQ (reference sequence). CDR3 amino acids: CASSLVIGNTEAFF. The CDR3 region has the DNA TGTGCCAGCAGCTTAGTAATCGGGAACACTGAAGCTTTCTTT.

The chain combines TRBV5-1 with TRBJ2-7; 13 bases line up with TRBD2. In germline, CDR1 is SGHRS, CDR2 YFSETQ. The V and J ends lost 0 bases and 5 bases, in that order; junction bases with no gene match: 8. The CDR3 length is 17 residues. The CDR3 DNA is TGCGCCAGCAGCTTGGAAACTACTAGCGGGAGGGCCAACGAGCAGTACTTC. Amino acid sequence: CASSLETTSGRANEQYF.

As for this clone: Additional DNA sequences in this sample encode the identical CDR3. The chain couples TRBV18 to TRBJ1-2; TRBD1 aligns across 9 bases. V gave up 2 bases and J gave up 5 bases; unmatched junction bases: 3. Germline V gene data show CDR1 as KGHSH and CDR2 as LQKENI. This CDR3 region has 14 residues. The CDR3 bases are TGTGCCAGCTCACCAAAAGGACAGGGGTATGGCTACACCTTC. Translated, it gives CASSPKGQGYGYTF.

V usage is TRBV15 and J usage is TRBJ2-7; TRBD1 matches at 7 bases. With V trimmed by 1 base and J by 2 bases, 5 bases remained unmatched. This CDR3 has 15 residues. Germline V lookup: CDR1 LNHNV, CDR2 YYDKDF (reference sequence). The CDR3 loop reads CATSRGQGVAYEQYF. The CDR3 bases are TGTGCCACCAGCAGAGGACAGGGAGTGGCCTACGAGCAGTACTTC. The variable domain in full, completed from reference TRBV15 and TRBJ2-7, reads DAMVIQNPRYQVTQFGKPVTLSCSQTLNHNVMYWYQQKSSQAPKLLFHYYDKDFNNEADTPDNFQSRRPNTSFCFLDIRSPGLGDTAMYLCATSRGQGVAYEQYFGPGTRLTVT.

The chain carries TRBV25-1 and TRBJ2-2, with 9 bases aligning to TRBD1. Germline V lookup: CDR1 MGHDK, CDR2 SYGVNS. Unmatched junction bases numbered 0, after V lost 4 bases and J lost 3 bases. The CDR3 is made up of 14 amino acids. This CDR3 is CASSGTGDTGELFF. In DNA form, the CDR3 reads TGTGCCAGCAGTGGGACAGGGGACACCGGGGAGCTGTTTTTT.

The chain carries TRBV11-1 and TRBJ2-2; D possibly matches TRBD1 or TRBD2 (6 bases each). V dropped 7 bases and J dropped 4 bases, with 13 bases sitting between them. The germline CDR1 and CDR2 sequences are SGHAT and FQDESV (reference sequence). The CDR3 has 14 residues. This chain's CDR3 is CASTLTGATGELFF. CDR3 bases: TGTGCCAGCACCCTAACGGGGGCCACCGGGGAGCTGTTTTTT.

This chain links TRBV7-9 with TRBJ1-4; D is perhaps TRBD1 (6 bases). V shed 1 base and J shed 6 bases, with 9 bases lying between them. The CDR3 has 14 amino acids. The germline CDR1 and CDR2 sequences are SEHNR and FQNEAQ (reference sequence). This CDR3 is CASSLGDTYEKLFF. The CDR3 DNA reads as TGTGCCAGCAGCTTAGGGGACACTTATGAAAAACTGTTTTTT. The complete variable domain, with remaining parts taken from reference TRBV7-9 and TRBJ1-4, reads DTGVSQNPRHKITKRGQNVTFRCDPISEHNRLYWYRQTLGQGPEFLTYFQNEAQLEKSRLLSDRFSAERPKGSFSTLEIQRTEQGDSAMYLCASSLGDTYEKLFFGSGTQLSVL.

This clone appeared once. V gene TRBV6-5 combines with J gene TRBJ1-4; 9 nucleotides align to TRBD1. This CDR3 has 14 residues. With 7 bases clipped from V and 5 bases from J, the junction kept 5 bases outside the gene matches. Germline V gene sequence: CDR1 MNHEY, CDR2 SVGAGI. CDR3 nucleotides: TGTGCCAGCAACCTGGGACAGGGAAATGAAAAACTGTTTTTT. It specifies CASNLGQGNEKLFF.

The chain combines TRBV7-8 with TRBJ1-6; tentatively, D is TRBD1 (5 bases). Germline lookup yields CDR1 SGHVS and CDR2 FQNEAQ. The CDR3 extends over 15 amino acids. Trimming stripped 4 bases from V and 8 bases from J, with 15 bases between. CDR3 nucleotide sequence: TGTGCCAGCAGCTCGGTCGGCCAGGGCGATTCACCCCTCCACTTT. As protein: CASSSVGQGDSPLHF.

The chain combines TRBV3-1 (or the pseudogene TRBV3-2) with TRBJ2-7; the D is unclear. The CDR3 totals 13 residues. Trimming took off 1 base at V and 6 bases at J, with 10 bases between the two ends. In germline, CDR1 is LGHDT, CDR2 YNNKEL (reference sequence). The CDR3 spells CASSQVPGGEQYF. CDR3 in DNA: TGTGCCAGCAGCCAAGTTCCCGGCGGCGAGCAGTACTTC.

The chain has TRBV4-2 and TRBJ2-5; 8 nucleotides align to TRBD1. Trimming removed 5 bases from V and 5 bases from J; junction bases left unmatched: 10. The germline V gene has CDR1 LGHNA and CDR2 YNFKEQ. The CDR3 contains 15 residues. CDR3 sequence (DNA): TGTGCCAGCAGCGAGCGATGGACAGGGACTGAGACCCAGTACTTC. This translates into CASSERWTGTETQYF.

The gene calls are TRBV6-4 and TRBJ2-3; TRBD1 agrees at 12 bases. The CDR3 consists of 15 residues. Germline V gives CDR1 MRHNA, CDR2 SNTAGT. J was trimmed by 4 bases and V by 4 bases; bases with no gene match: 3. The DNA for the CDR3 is TGTGCCAGCAGTGCGGGGACAGGGGGCGCAGATACGCAGTATTTT. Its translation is CASSAGTGGADTQYF.

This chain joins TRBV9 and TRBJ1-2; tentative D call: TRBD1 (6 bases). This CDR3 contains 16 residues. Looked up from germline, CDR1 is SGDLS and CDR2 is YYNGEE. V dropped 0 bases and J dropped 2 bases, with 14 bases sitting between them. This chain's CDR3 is CASSVATTGANYGYTF. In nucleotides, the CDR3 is TGTGCCAGCAGCGTAGCTACTACGGGGGCGAACTATGGCTACACCTTC.

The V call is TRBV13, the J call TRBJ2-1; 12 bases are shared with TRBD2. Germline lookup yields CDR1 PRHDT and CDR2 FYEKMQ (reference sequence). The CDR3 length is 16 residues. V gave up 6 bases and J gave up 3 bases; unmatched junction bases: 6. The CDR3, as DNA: TGTGCCAGCAGGCGACTAGCGGGAGTGGTCTACAATGAGCAGTTCTTC. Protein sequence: CASRRLAGVVYNEQFF.